Listed below are T cell receptor beta chains from one sample, sequenced in a study of CD8+ T cells in alopecia areata. Libraries were prepared by immunoSEQ multiplex PCR; TCRdb keeps only in-frame clonotypes and omits some of them. The data show about 42,000 clones, with just over 65% seen just once and roughly 22% held by the top ten. The source material was CD8+ T cells sorted from blood, sampled at week 4, from a patient treated with tofacitinib. The receptors were gathered from a human donor with alopecia areata. Each CDR3 is given with its conserved first and last residue. A D gene is named only where the DNA matches it firmly. A clone size is listed for some rows: how often the clone was seen (once, few, many), or a class if it is expanded.

v_gene	j_gene	abundance	d_gene	CDR3aa	CDR3nt
TRBV30	TRBJ1-1	NA	NA	CAWSVSWGTEAFF	TGTGCCTGGAGTGTTTCTTGGGGCACTGAAGCTTTCTTT
TRBV29-1	TRBJ2-7	NA	TRBD2	CSVEGLAGGAYEQYF	TGCAGCGTTGAAGGCTTAGCGGGGGGAGCCTACGAGCAGTACTTC
TRBV11-2	TRBJ2-5	NA	TRBD2	CASRLAGEETQYF	TGTGCCAGCAGATTAGCGGGGGAAGAGACCCAGTACTTC
TRBV7-3	TRBJ1-2	NA	NA	CASSLGDPGEYGYTF	TGTGCCAGCAGCTTAGGGGACCCGGGCGAGTATGGCTACACCTTC
TRBV13	TRBJ2-1	NA	NA	CASSLRRENYNEQFF	TGTGCCAGCAGCTTAAGGAGGGAAAACTACAATGAGCAGTTCTTC
TRBV29-1	TRBJ2-7	NA	TRBD1	CSVGGQGYEQYF	TGCAGCGTTGGGGGACAGGGCTACGAGCAGTACTTC
TRBV29-1	TRBJ2-7	NA	NA	CSVEDTSYEQYF	TGCAGCGTTGAAGACACCTCCTACGAGCAGTACTTC
TRBV4-1	TRBJ1-5	few	NA	CASSVAGLQQPQHF	TGCGCCAGCAGCGTTGCGGGGCTTCAACAGCCCCAGCATTTT
TRBV30	TRBJ1-1	NA	NA	CAWRGNGRNTEAFF	TGTGCCTGGAGGGGGAATGGAAGGAACACTGAAGCTTTCTTT
TRBV30	TRBJ1-1	NA	NA	CAWSEGNTEAFF	TGTGCCTGGAGTGAAGGGAACACTGAAGCTTTCTTT
TRBV30	TRBJ1-1	NA	NA	CAWSVGQYNLTEAFF	TGTGCCTGGAGTGTAGGACAGTACAATCTGACTGAAGCTTTCTTT